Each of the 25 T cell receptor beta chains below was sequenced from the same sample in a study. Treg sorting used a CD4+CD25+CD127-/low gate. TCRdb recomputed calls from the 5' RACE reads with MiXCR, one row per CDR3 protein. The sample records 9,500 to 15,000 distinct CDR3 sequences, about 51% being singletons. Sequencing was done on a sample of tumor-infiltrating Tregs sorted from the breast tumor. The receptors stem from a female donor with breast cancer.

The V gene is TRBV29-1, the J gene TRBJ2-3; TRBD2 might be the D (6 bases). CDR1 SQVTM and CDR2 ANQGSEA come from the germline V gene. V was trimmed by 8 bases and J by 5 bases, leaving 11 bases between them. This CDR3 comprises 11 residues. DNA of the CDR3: TGCAGCATGGGGGGTGGAGATACGCAGTATTTT. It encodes CSMGGGDTQYF.

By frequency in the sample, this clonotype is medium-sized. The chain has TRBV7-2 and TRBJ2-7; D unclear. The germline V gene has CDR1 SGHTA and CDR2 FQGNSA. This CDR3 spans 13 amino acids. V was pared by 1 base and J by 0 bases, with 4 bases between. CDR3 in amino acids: CASSLVSSYEQYV. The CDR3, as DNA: TGTGCCAGCAGCTTAGTTAGCTCCTACGAGCAGTACGTC.

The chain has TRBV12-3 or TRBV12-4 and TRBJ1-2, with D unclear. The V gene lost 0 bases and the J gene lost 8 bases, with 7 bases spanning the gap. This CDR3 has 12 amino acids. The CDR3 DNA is TGTGCCAGCAGTTTAGCGGGGTGGGGCTACACCTTC. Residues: CASSLAGWGYTF.

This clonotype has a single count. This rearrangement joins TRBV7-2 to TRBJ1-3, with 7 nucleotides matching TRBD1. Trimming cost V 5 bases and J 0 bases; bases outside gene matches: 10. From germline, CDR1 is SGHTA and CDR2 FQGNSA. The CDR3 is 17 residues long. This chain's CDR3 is CASSISGTALSGNTIYF. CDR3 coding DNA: TGTGCCAGCAGCATCTCCGGGACAGCGCTCTCTGGAAACACCATATATTTT.

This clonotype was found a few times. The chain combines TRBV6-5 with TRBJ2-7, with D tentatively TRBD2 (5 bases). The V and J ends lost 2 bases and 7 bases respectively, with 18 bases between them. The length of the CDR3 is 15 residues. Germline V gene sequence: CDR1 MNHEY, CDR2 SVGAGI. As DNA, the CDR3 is TGTGCCAGCAGTTACGGGTTCGGCGGACCGGGGGAGCAGTACTTC. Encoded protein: CASSYGFGGPGEQYF.

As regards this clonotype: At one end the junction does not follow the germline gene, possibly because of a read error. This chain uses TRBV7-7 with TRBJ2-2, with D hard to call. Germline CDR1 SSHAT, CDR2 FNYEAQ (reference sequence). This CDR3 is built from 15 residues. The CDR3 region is CASSSSSTNTGELFF. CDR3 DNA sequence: TGTGCTAGCAGCTCGAGTAGTACGAACACCGGGGAGCTGTTTTTT. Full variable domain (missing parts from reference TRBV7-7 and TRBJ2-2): GAGVSQSPRYKVTKRGQDVTLRCDPISSHATLYWYQQALGQGPEFLTYFNYEAQPDKSGLPSDRFSAERPEGSISTLTIQRTEQRDSAMYRCASSSSSTNTGELFFGEGSRLTVL.

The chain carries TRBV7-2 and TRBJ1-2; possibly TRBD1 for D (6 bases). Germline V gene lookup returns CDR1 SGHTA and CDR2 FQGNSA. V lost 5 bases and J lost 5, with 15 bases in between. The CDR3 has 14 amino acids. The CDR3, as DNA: TGTGCCAGCAGCGATACAGGGAGGCCTTATGGCTACACCTTC. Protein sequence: CASSDTGRPYGYTF.

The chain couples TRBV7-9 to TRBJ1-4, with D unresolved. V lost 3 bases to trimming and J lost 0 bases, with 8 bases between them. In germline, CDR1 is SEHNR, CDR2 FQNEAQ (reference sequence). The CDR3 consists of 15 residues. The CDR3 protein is CASSFLRPTNEKLFF. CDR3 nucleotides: TGTGCCAGCAGCTTCCTACGGCCAACTAATGAAAAACTGTTTTTT.

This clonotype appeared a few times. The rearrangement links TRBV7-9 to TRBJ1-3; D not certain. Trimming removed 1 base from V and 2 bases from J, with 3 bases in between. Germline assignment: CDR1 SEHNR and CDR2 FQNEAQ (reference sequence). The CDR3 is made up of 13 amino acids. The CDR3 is CASSLEAGNTIYF. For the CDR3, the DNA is TGTGCCAGCAGCTTAGAGGCTGGAAACACCATATATTTT.

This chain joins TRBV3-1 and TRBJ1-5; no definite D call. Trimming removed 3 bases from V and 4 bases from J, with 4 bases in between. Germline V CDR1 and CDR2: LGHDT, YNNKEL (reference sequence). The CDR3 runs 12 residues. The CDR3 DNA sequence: TGTGCCAGCAGCCAGGGAAATCAGCCCCAGCATTTT. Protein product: CASSQGNQPQHF.

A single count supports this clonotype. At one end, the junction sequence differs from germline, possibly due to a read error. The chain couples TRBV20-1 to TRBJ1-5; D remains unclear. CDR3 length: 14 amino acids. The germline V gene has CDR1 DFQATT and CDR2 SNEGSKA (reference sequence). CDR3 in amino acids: CGARRGQPNQPQHF. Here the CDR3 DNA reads TGCGGTGCTAGAAGAGGCCAGCCGAATCAGCCCCAGCATTTT.

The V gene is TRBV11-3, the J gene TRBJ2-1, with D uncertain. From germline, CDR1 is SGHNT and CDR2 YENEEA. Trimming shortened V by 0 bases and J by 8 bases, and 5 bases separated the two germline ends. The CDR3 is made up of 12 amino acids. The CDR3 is CASSLDPHEQFF. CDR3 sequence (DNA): TGTGCCAGCAGCTTAGATCCGCATGAGCAGTTCTTC.

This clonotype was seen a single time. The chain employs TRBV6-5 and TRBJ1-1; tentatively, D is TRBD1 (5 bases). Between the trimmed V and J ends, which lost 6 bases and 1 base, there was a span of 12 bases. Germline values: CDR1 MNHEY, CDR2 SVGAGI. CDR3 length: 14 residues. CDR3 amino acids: CASRLGLTNTEAFF. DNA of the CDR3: TGTGCCAGCAGGCTGGGACTCACGAACACTGAAGCTTTCTTT.

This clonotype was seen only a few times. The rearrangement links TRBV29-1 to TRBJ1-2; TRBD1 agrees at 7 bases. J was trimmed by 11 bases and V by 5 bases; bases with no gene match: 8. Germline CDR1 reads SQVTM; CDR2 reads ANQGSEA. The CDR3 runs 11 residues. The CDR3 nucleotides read TGCAGCGTTACCGTAACAGGGGATTACACCTTC. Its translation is CSVTVTGDYTF.

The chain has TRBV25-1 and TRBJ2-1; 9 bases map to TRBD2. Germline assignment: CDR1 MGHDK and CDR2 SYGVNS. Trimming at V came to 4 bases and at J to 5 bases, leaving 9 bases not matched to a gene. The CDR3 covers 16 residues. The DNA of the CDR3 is TGTGCCAGCAGTGGGCAGTGGCGGGAGGGCCACAATGAGCAGTTCTTC. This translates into CASSGQWREGHNEQFF. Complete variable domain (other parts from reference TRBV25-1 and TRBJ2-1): EADIYQTPRYLVIGTGKKITLECSQTMGHDKMYWYQQDPGMELHLIHYSYGVNSTEKGDLSSESTVSRIRTEHFPLTLESARPSHTSQYLCASSGQWREGHNEQFFGPGTRLTVL.

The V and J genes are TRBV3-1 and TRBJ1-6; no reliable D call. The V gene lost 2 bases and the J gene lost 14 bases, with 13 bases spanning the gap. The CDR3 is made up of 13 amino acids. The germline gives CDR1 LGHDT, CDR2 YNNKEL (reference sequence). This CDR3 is CASSQPGAGSLHF. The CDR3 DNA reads TGTGCCAGCAGCCAACCCGGAGCAGGTTCCCTCCACTTT.

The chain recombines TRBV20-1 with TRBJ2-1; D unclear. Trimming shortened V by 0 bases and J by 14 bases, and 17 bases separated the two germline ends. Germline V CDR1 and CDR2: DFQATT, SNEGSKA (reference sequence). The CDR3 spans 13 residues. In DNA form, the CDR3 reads TGCAGTGCTAGAGATCTTATGAGCTCCTCGGAGTTCTTC. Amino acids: CSARDLMSSSEFF.

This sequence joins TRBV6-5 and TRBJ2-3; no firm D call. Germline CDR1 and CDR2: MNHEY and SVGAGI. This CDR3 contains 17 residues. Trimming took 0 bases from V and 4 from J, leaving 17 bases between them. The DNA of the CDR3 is TGTGCCAGCAGTTACTCGGGCGGCGTTTCGAGTGCAGATACGCAGTATTTT. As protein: CASSYSGGVSSADTQYF.

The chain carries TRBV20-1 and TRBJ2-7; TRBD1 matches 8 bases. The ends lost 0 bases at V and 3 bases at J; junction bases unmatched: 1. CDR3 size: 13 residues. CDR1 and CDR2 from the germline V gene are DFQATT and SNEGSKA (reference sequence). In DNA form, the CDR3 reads TGCAGTGCTAGAGAGGACAGGGACTACGAGCAGTACTTC. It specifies CSAREDRDYEQYF.

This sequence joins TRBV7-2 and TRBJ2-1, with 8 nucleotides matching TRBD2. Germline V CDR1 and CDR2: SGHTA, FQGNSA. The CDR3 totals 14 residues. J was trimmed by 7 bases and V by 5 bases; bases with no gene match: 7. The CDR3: CASSAGRAPNEQFF. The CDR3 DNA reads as TGTGCCAGCAGCGCCGGGAGGGCCCCTAATGAGCAGTTCTTC.

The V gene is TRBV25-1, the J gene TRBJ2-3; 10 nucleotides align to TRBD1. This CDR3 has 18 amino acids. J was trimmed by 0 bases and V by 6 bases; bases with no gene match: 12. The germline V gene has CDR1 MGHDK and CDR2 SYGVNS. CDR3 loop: CASSEGTGAFISTDTQYF. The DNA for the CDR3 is TGTGCCAGCAGCGAGGGGACAGGGGCCTTTATCAGCACAGATACGCAGTATTTT.

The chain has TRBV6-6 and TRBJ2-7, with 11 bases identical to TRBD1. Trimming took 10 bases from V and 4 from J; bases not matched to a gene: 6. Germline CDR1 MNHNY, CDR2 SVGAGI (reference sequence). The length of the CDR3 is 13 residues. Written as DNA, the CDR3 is TGTGCCACCGTGGGACAGGGGGGTTACGAGCAGTACTTC. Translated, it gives CATVGQGGYEQYF.

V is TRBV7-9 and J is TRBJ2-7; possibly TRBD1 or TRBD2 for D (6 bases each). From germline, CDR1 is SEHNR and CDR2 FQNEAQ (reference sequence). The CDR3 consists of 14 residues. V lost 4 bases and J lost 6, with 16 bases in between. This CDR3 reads CASSSTEGGGEQYV. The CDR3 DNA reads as TGTGCCAGCAGCTCTACAGAGGGGGGAGGCGAGCAGTACGTC.

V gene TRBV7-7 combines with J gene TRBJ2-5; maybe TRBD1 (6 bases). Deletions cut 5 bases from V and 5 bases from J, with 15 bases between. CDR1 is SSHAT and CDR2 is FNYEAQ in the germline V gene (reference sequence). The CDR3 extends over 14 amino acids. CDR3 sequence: CASSATGPGETQYF. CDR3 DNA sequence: TGTGCCAGCAGCGCAACAGGGCCAGGGGAGACCCAGTACTTC.

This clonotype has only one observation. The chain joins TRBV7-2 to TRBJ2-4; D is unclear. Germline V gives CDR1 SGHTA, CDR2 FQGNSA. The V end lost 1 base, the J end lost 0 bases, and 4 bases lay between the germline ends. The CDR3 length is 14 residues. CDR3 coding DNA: TGTGCCAGCAGCTTAGAGCCAGCCAAAAACATTCAGTACTTC. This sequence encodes CASSLEPAKNIQYF.